The rows below give T cell receptor beta chains drawn from one sample of a study of OX40 agonist ivuxolimab in advanced cancers. The assay was immunoSEQ multiplex PCR, and TCRdb's table has in-frame clones only and misses some. The table lists 28,000 or so clones, more than 75% of them singletons. Source: CD4+ or CD8+ T cells sorted from blood, taken in a trial of the OX40 agonist ivuxolimab. These receptors were obtained from an adult with an advanced solid tumor such as melanoma, head and neck, liver or kidney cancer. Each CDR3 is given with its conserved first and last residue. Each record gives: V gene, clone size, D gene, J gene, CDR3 protein, CDR3 DNA. A D gene is named only where the DNA matches it firmly. The size field is filled for only some rows; it gives once, few, many or a size class.

v_call: TRBV27
clone_size: .
d_call: .
j_call: TRBJ1-1
cdr3_aa: CASSPGSTEAFF
cdr3_nt: TGTGCCAGCAGCCCCGGGTCCACTGAAGCTTTCTTT

v_call: TRBV6-1
clone_size: .
d_call: .
j_call: TRBJ2-4
cdr3_aa: CAARAKNIQYF
cdr3_nt: TGTGCCGCCCGGGCCAAAAACATTCAGTACTTC

v_call: TRBV7-9
clone_size: .
d_call: TRBD1
j_call: TRBJ1-2
cdr3_aa: CASSLTKTGGGGYTF
cdr3_nt: TGTGCCAGCAGCTTAACGAAGACAGGGGGCGGTGGCTACACCTTC

v_call: TRBV4-1
clone_size: .
d_call: .
j_call: TRBJ2-7
cdr3_aa: CASSQEPALDYEQYF
cdr3_nt: TGCGCCAGCAGCCAAGAACCCGCTCTCGACTACGAGCAGTACTTC

v_call: TRBV19
clone_size: .
d_call: .
j_call: TRBJ2-1
cdr3_aa: CATSLNEQFF
cdr3_nt: TGTGCCACCTCCCTCAATGAGCAGTTCTTC

v_call: TRBV5-8
clone_size: few
d_call: TRBD1
j_call: TRBJ2-5
cdr3_aa: CASSFGRGRGETQYF
cdr3_nt: TGTGCCAGCAGCTTCGGCAGGGGGAGAGGGGAGACCCAGTACTTC

v_call: TRBV4-1
clone_size: .
d_call: .
j_call: TRBJ2-2
cdr3_aa: CASSQGPATGELFF
cdr3_nt: TGCGCCAGCAGCCAAGGCCCGGCTACCGGGGAGCTGTTTTTT

v_call: TRBV5-4
clone_size: .
d_call: TRBD2
j_call: TRBJ2-5
cdr3_aa: CASSLVGGQEAQYF
cdr3_nt: TGTGCCAGCAGCTTGGTGGGAGGGCAAGAGGCCCAGTACTTC

v_call: TRBV28
clone_size: .
d_call: .
j_call: TRBJ2-1
cdr3_aa: CASSLPGANEQFF
cdr3_nt: TGTGCCAGCAGTTTACCAGGGGCGAATGAGCAGTTCTTC

v_call: TRBV7-6
clone_size: .
d_call: TRBD1
j_call: TRBJ2-3
cdr3_aa: CASSLAGDRPTDTQYF
cdr3_nt: TGTGCCAGCAGCTTAGCGGGGGACAGGCCCACAGATACGCAGTATTTT

v_call: TRBV18
clone_size: .
d_call: TRBD1
j_call: TRBJ1-4
cdr3_aa: CASSPSQGDEKLFF
cdr3_nt: TGTGCCAGCTCACCTTCACAGGGGGATGAAAAACTGTTTTTT

v_call: TRBV19
clone_size: once
d_call: .
j_call: TRBJ2-7
cdr3_aa: CASSQQGYEQYF
cdr3_nt: TGTGCCAGTAGTCAACAGGGCTACGAGCAGTACTTC